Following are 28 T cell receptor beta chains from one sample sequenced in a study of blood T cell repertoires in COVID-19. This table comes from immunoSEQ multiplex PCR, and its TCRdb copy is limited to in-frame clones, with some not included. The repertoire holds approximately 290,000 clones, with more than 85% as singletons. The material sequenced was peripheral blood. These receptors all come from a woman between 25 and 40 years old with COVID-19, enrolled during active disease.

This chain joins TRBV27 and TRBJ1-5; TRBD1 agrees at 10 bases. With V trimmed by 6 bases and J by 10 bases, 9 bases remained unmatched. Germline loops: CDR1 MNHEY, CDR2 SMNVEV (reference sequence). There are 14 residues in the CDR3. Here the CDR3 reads CASSMGQGNSPQHF. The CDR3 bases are TGTGCCAGCAGCATGGGACAGGGGAACTCTCCCCAGCATTTT.

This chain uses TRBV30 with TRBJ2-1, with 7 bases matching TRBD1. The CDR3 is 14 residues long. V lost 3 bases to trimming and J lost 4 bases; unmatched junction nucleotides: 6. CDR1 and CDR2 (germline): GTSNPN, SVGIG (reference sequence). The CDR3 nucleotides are TGTGCCTGGAGAACGGACAGGCGTTACAATGAGCAGTTCTTC. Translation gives CAWRTDRRYNEQFF.

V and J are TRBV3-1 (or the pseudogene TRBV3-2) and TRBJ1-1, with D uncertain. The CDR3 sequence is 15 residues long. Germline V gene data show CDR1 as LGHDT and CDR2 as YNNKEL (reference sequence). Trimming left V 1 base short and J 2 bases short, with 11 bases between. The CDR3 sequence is CASSQALLPNTEAFF. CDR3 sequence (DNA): TGTGCCAGCAGCCAAGCATTACTGCCTAACACTGAAGCTTTCTTT.

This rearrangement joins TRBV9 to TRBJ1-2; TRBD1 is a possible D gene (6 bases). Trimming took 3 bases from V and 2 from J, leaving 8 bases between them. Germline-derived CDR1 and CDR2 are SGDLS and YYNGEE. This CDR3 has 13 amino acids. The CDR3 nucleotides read TGTGCCAGCAGCGGAACAGGGAACTATGGCTACACCTTC. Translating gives CASSGTGNYGYTF.

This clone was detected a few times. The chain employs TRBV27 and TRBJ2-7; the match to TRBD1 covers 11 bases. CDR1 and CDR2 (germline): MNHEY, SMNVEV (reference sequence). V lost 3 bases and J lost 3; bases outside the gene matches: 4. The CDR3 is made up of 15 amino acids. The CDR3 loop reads CASSFQDRGHYEQYF. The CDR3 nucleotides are TGTGCCAGCAGTTTTCAGGACAGGGGGCACTACGAGCAGTACTTC.

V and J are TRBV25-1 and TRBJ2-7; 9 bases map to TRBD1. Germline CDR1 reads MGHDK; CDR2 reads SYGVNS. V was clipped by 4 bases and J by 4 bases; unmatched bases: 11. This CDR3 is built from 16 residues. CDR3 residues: CASSGPPGQGRYEQYF. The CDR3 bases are TGTGCCAGCAGTGGCCCCCCGGGACAGGGAAGGTACGAGCAGTACTTC.

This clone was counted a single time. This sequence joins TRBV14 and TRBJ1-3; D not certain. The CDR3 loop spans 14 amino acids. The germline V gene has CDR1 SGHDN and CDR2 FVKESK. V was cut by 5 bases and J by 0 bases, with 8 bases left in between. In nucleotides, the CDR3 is TGTGCCAGCAGCAGACGGGACTCTGGAAACACCATATATTTT. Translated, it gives CASSRRDSGNTIYF.

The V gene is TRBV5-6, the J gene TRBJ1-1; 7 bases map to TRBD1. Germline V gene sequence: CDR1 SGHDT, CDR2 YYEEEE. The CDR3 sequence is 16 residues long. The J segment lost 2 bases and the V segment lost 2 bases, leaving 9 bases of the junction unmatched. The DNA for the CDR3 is TGTGCCAGCAGCTTAGGGGGCGGACAGGCAAACACTGAAGCTTTCTTT. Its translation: CASSLGGGQANTEAFF.

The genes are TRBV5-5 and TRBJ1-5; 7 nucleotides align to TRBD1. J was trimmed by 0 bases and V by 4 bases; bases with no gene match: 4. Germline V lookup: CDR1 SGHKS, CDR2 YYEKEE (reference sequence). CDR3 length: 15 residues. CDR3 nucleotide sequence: TGTGCCAGCAGCCCAGGGACAGATAGCAATCAGCCCCAGCATTTT. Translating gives CASSPGTDSNQPQHF.

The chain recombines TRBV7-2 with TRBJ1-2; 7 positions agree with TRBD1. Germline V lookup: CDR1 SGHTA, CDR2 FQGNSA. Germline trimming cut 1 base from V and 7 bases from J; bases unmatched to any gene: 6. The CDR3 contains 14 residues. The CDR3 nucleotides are TGTGCCAGCAGCTTAGGTCGGGACAGAGGTGGCTACACCTTC. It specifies CASSLGRDRGGYTF. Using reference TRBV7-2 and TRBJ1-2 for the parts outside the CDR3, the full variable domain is GAGVSQSPSNKVTEKGKDVELRCDPISGHTALYWYRQSLGQGLEFLIYFQGNSAPDKSGLPSDRFSAERTGGSVSTLTIQRTQQEDSAVYLCASSLGRDRGGYTFGSGTRLTVV.

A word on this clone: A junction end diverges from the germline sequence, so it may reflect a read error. The CDR3 region has the DNA TGTGCCAGTAGCATAGACAGGGTCCAGCCCCAGCATTTT. It encodes CASSIDRVQPQHF. The V and J genes are TRBV19 and TRBJ1-5; 7 nucleotides align to TRBD1. CDR1 is LNHDA and CDR2 is SQIVND in the germline V gene (reference sequence). The CDR3 runs 13 residues.

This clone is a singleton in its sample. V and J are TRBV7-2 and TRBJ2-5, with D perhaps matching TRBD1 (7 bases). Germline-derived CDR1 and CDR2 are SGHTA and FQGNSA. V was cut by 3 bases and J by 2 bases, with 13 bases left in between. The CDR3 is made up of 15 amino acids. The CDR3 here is CASSLGAGGQETQYF. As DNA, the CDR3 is TGTGCCAGCAGCTTGGGTGCAGGGGGGCAAGAGACCCAGTACTTC. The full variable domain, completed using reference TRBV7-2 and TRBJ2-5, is GAGVSQSPSNKVTEKGKDVELRCDPISGHTALYWYRQSLGQGLEFLIYFQGNSAPDKSGLPSDRFSAERTGGSVSTLTIQRTQQEDSAVYLCASSLGAGGQETQYFGPGTRLLVL.

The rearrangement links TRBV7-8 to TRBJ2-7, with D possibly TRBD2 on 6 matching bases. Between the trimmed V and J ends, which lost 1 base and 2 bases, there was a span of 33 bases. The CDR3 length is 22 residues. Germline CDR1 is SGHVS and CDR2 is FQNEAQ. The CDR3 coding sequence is TGTGCCAGCAGCTTAGTAAGGATCGCGGGGAACACACCTCAGATTTCTCCCTACGAGCAGTACTTC. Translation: CASSLVRIAGNTPQISPYEQYF. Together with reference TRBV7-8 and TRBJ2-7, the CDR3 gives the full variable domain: GAGVSQSPRYKVAKRGQDVALRCDPISGHVSLFWYQQALGQGPEFLTYFQNEAQLDKSGLPSDRFFAERPEGSVSTLKIQRTQQEDSAVYLCASSLVRIAGNTPQISPYEQYFGPGTRLTVT.

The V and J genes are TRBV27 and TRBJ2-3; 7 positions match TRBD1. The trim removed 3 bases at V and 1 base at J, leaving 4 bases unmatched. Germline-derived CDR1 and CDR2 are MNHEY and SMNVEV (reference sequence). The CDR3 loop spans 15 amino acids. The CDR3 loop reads CASSLSGTGTDTQYF. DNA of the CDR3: TGTGCCAGCAGTTTGTCCGGGACAGGCACAGATACGCAGTATTTT.

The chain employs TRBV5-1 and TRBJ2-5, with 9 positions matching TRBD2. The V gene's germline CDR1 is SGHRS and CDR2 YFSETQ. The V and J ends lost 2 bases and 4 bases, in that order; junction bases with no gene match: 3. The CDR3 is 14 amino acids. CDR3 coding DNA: TGCGCCAGCAGCTTTAGCGGGAGAGGAGAGACCCAGTACTTC. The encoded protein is CASSFSGRGETQYF. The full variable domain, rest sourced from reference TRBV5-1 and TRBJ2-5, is KAGVTQTPRYLIKTRGQQVTLSCSPISGHRSVSWYQQTPGQGLQFLFEYFSETQRNKGNFPGRFSGRQFSNSRSEMNVSTLELGDSALYLCASSFSGRGETQYFGPGTRLLVL.

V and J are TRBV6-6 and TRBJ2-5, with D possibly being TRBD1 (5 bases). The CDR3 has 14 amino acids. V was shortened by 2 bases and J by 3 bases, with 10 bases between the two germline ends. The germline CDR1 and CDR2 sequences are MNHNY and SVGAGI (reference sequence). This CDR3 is CASSYPDSKETQYF. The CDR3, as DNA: TGTGCCAGCAGTTACCCCGACAGTAAAGAGACCCAGTACTTC.

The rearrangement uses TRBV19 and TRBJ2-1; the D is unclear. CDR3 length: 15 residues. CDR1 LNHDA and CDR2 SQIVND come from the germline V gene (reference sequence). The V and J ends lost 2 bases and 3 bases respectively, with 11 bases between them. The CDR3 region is CASSIQAFGYNEQFF. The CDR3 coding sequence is TGTGCCAGTAGTATACAGGCTTTCGGCTACAATGAGCAGTTCTTC.

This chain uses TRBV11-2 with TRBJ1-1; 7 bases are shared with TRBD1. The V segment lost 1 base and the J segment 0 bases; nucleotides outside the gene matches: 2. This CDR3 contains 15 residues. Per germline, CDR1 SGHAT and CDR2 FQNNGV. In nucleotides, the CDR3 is TGTGCCAGCAGCTTAGGCAGGGGGGTGAACACTGAAGCTTTCTTT. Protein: CASSLGRGVNTEAFF.

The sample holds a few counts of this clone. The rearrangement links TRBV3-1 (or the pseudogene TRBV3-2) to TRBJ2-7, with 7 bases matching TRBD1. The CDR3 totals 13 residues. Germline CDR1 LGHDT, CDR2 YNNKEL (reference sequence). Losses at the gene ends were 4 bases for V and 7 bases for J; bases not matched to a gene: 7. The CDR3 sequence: CASSPYRGDEQYF. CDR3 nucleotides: TGTGCCAGCAGCCCGTACAGGGGCGATGAGCAGTACTTC.

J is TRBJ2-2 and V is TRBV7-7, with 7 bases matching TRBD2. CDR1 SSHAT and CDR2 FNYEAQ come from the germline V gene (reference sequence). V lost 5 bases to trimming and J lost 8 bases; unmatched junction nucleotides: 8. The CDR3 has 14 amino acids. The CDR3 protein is CASSPLAGVGELFF. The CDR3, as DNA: TGTGCCAGCAGCCCCCTGGCGGGAGTGGGGGAGCTGTTTTTT.

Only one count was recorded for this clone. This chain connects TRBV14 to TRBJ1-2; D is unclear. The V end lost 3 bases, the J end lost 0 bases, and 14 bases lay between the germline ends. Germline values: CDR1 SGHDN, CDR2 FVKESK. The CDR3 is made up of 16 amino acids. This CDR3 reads CASSQMSFGTNYGYTF. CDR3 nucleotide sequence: TGTGCCAGCAGCCAGATGTCTTTCGGGACTAACTATGGCTACACCTTC.

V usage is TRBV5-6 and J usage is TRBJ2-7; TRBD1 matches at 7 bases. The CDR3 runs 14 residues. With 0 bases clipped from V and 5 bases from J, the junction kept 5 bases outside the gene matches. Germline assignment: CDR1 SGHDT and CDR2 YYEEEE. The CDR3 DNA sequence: TGTGCCAGCAGCTTGGGACAGGGATACCACGAGCAGTACTTC. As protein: CASSLGQGYHEQYF.

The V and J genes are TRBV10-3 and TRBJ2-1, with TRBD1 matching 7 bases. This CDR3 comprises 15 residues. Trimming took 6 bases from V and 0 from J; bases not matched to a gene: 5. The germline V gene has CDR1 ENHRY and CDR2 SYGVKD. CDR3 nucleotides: TGTGCCATCAGGCGACAGGGTGACTCCTACAATGAGCAGTTCTTC. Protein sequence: CAIRRQGDSYNEQFF.

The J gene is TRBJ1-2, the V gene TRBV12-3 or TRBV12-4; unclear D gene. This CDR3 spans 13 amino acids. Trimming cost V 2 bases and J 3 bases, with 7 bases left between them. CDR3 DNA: TGTGCCAGCAGTTTAAGGGAGGACTATGGCTACACCTTC. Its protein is CASSLREDYGYTF.

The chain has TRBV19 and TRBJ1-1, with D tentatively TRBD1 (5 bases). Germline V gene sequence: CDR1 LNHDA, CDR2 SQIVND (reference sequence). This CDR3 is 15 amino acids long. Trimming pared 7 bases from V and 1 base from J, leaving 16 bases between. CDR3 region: CASTWGPSPNTEAFF. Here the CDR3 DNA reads TGTGCCAGTACCTGGGGCCCCAGTCCGAACACTGAAGCTTTCTTT.

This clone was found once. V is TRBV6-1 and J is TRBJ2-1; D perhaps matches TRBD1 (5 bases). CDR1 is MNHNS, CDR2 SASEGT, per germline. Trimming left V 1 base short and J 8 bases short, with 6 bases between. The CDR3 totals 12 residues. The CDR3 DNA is TGTGCCAGCAGTGAAGTAGGGGATGAGCAGTTCTTC. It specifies CASSEVGDEQFF.

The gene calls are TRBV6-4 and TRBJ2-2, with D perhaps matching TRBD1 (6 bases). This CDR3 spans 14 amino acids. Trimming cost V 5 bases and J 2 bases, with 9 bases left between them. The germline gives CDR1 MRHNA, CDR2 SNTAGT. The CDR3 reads CASSRTVNTGELFF. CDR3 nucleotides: TGTGCCAGCAGTAGGACAGTAAACACCGGGGAGCTGTTTTTT.

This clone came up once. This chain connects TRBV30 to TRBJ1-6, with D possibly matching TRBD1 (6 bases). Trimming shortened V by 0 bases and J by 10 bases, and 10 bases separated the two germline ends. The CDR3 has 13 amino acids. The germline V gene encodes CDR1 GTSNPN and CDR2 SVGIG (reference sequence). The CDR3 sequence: CAWSVQGESPLHF. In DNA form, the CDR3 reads TGTGCCTGGAGTGTACAGGGTGAATCACCCCTCCACTTT.